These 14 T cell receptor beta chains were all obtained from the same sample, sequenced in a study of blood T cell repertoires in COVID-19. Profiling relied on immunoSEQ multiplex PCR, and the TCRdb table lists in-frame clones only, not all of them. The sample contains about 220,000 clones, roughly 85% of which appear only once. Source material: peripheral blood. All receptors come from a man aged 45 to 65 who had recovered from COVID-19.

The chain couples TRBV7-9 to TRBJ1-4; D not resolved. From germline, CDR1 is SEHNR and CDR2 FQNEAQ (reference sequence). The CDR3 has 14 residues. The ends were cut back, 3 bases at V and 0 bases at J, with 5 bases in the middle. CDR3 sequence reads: CASSFSATNEKLFF. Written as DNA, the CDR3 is TGTGCCAGCAGCTTCTCAGCAACTAATGAAAAACTGTTTTTT.

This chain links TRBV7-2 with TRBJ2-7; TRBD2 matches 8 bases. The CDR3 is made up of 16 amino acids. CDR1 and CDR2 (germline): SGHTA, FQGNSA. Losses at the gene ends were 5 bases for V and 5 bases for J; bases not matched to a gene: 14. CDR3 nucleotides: TGTGCCAGCAGCACCAACGGAGCGGGAGAGCGGAACGAGCAGTACTTC. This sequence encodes CASSTNGAGERNEQYF.

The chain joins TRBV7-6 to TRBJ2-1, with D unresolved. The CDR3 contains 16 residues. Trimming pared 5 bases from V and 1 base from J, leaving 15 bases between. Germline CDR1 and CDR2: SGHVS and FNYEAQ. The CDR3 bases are TGTGCCAGCAGCCGTCAACCGGGTGGGTCCTACAATGAGCAGTTCTTC. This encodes CASSRQPGGSYNEQFF.

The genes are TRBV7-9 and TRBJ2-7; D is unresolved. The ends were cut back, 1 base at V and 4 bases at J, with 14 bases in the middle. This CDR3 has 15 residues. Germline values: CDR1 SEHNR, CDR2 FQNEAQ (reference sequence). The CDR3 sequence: CASSLDTDPVYEQYF. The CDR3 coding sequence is TGTGCCAGCAGCTTAGATACAGATCCGGTTTACGAGCAGTACTTC.

The CDR3 region has the DNA TGTGCCACCAGCGGTGGACAGAACTACGAGCAGTACTTC. Translating it yields CATSGGQNYEQYF. The V and J genes are TRBV15 and TRBJ2-7, with D tentatively TRBD1 (6 bases). The germline V gene has CDR1 LNHNV and CDR2 YYDKDF (reference sequence). The germline V and J ends were trimmed by 5 bases and 3 bases, with 11 bases remaining between them. CDR3 length: 13 amino acids.

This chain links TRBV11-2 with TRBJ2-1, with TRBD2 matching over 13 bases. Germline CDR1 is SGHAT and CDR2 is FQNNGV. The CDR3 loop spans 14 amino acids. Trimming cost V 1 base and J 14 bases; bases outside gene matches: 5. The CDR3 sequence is CASSLGLAGGSKFF. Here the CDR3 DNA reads TGTGCCAGCAGCTTAGGACTAGCGGGAGGAAGCAAGTTCTTC.

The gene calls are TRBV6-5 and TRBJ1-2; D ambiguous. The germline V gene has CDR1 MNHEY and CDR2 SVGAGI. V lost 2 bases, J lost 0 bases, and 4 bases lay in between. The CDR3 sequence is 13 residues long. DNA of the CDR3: TGTGCCAGCAGTTACAGCCCTAACTATGGCTACACCTTC. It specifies CASSYSPNYGYTF.

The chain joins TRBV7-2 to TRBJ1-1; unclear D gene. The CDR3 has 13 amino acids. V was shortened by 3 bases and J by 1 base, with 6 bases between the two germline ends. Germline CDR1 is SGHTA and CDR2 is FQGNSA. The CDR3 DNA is TGTGCCAGCAGCTTTTGGCAGAACACTGAAGCTTTCTTT. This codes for CASSFWQNTEAFF.

The CDR3, as DNA: TGCGCCAGCAGCCTCGGAGCGTCCGCCCAGTACTTC. Translating gives CASSLGASAQYF. The rearrangement links TRBV5-1 to TRBJ2-5; D unclear. V lost 4 bases and J 9 bases, leaving 13 bases between the germline ends. The CDR3 runs 12 residues. Germline V gene lookup returns CDR1 SGHRS and CDR2 YFSETQ.

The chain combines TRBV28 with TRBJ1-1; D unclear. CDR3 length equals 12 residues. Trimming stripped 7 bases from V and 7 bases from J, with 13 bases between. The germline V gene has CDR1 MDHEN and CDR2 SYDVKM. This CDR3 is CASTTGRGEAFF. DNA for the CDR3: TGTGCCAGCACCACCGGCCGGGGTGAAGCTTTCTTT.

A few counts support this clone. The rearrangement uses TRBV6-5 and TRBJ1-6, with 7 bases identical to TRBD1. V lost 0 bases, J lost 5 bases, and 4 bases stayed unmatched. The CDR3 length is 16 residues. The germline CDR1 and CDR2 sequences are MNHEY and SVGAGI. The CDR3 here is CASSYSLDRNNSPLHF. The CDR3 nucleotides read TGTGCCAGCAGTTACTCGCTGGACAGGAATAATTCACCCCTCCACTTT.

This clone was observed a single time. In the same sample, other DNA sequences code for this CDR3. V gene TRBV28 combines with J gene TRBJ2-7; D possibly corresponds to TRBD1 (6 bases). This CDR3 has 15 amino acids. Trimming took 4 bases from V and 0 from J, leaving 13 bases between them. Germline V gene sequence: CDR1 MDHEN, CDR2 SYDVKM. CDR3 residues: CASSSPGRGSYEQYF. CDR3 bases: TGTGCCAGCAGTTCGCCTGGCAGGGGCTCCTACGAGCAGTACTTC.

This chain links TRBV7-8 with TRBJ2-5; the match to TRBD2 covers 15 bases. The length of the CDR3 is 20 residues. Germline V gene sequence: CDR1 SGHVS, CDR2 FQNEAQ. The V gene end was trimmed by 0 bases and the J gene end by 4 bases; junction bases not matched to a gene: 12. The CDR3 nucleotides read TGTGCCAGCAGCTTAGCGCACGGACTAGCGGGAGGGCCGTGGGGAGAGACCCAGTACTTC. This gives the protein CASSLAHGLAGGPWGETQYF.

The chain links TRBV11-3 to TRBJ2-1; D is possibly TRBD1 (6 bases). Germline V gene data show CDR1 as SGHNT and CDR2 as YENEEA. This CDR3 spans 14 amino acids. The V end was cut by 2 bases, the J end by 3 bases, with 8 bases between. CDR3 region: CASSLQGFYNEQFF. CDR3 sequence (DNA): TGTGCCAGCAGCTTACAGGGGTTCTACAATGAGCAGTTCTTC.